The 21 T cell receptor beta chains below come from one sample, sequenced in a study of T cell responses to AZD1222 COVID-19 vaccine. Sequencing used immunoSEQ multiplex PCR; TCRdb keeps in-frame clones, though not all of them. The repertoire holds around 84,000 clones, approximately 90% seen once, with over 1.2% in the top ten. The specimen was peripheral blood, collected on day 0 of AZD1222 vaccination. Receptors originate from an adult in good health.

This clone has just one count. This rearrangement joins TRBV6-5 to TRBJ1-1; D not certain. Germline lookup yields CDR1 MNHEY and CDR2 SVGAGI. V was shortened by 2 bases and J by 2 bases, with 12 bases between the two germline ends. The CDR3 has 15 residues. The CDR3 nucleotides are TGTGCCAGCAGTTACACCAATCCCCGCAACACTGAAGCTTTCTTT. It is translated as CASSYTNPRNTEAFF.

The V call is TRBV6-5, the J call TRBJ2-7, with TRBD1 matching over 7 bases. CDR1 and CDR2 from the germline V gene are MNHEY and SVGAGI. The CDR3 length is 15 residues. Unmatched junction bases numbered 8, after V lost 4 bases and J lost 2 bases. The CDR3 region is CASSFDRDSTYEQYF. As DNA, the CDR3 is TGTGCCAGCAGTTTCGACCGGGACAGCACCTACGAGCAGTACTTC.

This clone was observed a handful of times. The chain recombines TRBV19 with TRBJ2-2, with TRBD2 matching over 7 bases. The ends lost 6 bases at V and 4 bases at J; junction bases unmatched: 5. This CDR3 spans 14 amino acids. CDR1 is LNHDA and CDR2 is SQIVND in the germline V gene (reference sequence). Here the CDR3 DNA reads TGTGCCAGTAGCAGGGACTACCCCACCGGGGAGCTGTTTTTT. Protein: CASSRDYPTGELFF.

The chain couples TRBV6-4 to TRBJ2-2, with D hard to call. Trimming pared 6 bases from V and 1 base from J, leaving 6 bases between. The CDR3 is 13 amino acids. Germline CDR1 and CDR2: MRHNA and SNTAGT. CDR3 region: CASRARNTGELFF. Here the CDR3 DNA reads TGTGCCAGCAGAGCACGGAACACCGGGGAGCTGTTTTTT.

The chain combines TRBV11-3 with TRBJ2-3; tentatively, D is TRBD2 (6 bases). CDR1 and CDR2 (germline): SGHNT, YENEEA. V dropped 5 bases and J dropped 2 bases, with 14 bases sitting between them. The CDR3 runs to 15 residues. The chain's CDR3 is CASSPIGEATDTQYF. In DNA, the CDR3 is TGTGCCAGCAGCCCGATTGGGGAGGCCACAGATACGCAGTATTTT.

This clone was observed a single time. The chain carries TRBV20-1 and TRBJ2-5; weak D call: TRBD2 (6 bases). V lost 3 bases and J lost 3, with 11 bases in between. Germline values: CDR1 DFQATT, CDR2 SNEGSKA (reference sequence). The CDR3 contains 13 residues. This CDR3 reads CSASLLAEETQYF. The CDR3 DNA follows: TGCAGTGCTAGTTTACTAGCTGAAGAGACCCAGTACTTC.

This chain uses TRBV5-1 with TRBJ2-1; TRBD2 aligns across 13 bases. Germline-derived CDR1 and CDR2 are SGHRS and YFSETQ. V dropped 3 bases and J dropped 9; count of bases not matched to a gene: 3. The CDR3 totals 14 residues. The chain's CDR3 is CASSSGLAGAEQFF. CDR3 bases: TGCGCCAGCAGCTCCGGACTAGCGGGAGCTGAGCAGTTCTTC.

The rearrangement joins TRBV7-9 to TRBJ2-7, with a possible D match to TRBD2 (5 bases). V gave up 1 base and J gave up 0 bases, with 7 bases separating them. The CDR3 covers 14 residues. Germline V CDR1 and CDR2: SEHNR, FQNEAQ (reference sequence). This CDR3 reads CASSLVGSSYEQYF. DNA for the CDR3: TGTGCCAGCAGCTTAGTTGGGAGCTCCTACGAGCAGTACTTC.

V is TRBV19 and J is TRBJ2-1; TRBD2 matches 9 bases. The CDR3 totals 16 residues. Germline values: CDR1 LNHDA, CDR2 SQIVND (reference sequence). J was trimmed by 3 bases and V by 4 bases; bases with no gene match: 7. CDR3: CASSRTRGGNYNEQFF. The CDR3 DNA sequence: TGTGCCAGTAGTAGAACGCGGGGGGGGAACTACAATGAGCAGTTCTTC.

V usage is TRBV4-1 and J usage is TRBJ1-2; TRBD1 matches at 10 bases. The J segment lost 5 bases and the V segment lost 0 bases, leaving 9 bases of the junction unmatched. CDR1 is MGHRA, CDR2 YSYEKL, per germline. The CDR3 totals 17 residues. CDR3 bases: TGCGCCAGCAGCCAAGATCAGGGGGACAGGGGAGGGTATGGCTACACCTTC. As protein: CASSQDQGDRGGYGYTF.

V gene TRBV4-1 combines with J gene TRBJ1-1; maybe TRBD1 (5 bases). CDR3 size: 15 residues. Trimming took 1 base from V and 3 from J, leaving 12 bases between them. Germline assignment: CDR1 MGHRA and CDR2 YSYEKL. CDR3 nucleotide sequence: TGCGCCAGCAGCCAAGGCGGGGGAAGGGACACTGAAGCTTTCTTT. It encodes CASSQGGGRDTEAFF.

This chain connects TRBV6-5 to TRBJ1-4, with TRBD1 matching over 7 bases. The CDR3 is 14 residues long. Trimming removed 7 bases from V and 7 bases from J; junction bases left unmatched: 9. Germline CDR1 MNHEY, CDR2 SVGAGI. The CDR3: CASTTTGQSEKLFF. For the CDR3, the DNA is TGTGCCAGCACGACGACAGGGCAGAGTGAAAAACTGTTTTTT.

This rearrangement joins TRBV5-1 to TRBJ2-3; TRBD2 matches at 9 bases. J lost 5 bases, V lost 3 bases, and 10 bases had no gene match. This CDR3 has 16 residues. CDR1 is SGHRS and CDR2 is YFSETQ in the germline V gene. The CDR3 DNA reads TGCGCCAGCAGCTCCAGCGGGAGGCAATGGGGAGATACGCAGTATTTT. Protein: CASSSSGRQWGDTQYF.

V and J are TRBV6-5 and TRBJ2-1; 11 bases are shared with TRBD1. Germline V lookup: CDR1 MNHEY, CDR2 SVGAGI. The CDR3 length is 15 residues. V gave up 5 bases and J gave up 9 bases; unmatched junction bases: 9. The CDR3 sequence: CASSTWGQGEGEQFF. The CDR3 DNA is TGTGCCAGCAGTACCTGGGGACAGGGGGAAGGTGAGCAGTTCTTC.

The rearrangement joins TRBV4-1 to TRBJ1-2; 9 nucleotides line up with TRBD1. The CDR3 runs 15 residues. Losses at the gene ends were 4 bases for V and 2 bases for J; bases not matched to a gene: 5. CDR1 is MGHRA, CDR2 YSYEKL, per germline. CDR3 sequence: CASSREGQGNYGYTF. The DNA of the CDR3 is TGCGCCAGCAGCCGAGAGGGACAGGGAAACTATGGCTACACCTTC.

CDR3 amino acids: CASSPQGQDRQPQHF. CDR3 nucleotides: TGTGCCAGCTCACCTCAGGGACAGGATCGTCAGCCCCAGCATTTT. V usage is TRBV18 and J usage is TRBJ1-5, with 8 bases fitting TRBD1. V lost 3 bases and J lost 6; bases outside the gene matches: 7. This CDR3 is built from 15 residues. CDR1 is KGHSH and CDR2 is LQKENI in the germline V gene. Full variable domain (rest looked up from reference TRBV18 and TRBJ1-5): NAGVMQNPRHLVRRRGQEARLRCSPMKGHSHVYWYRQLPEEGLKFMVYLQKENIIDESGMPKERFSAEFPKEGPSILRIQQVVRGDSAAYFCASSPQGQDRQPQHFGDGTRLSIL.

This chain joins TRBV19 and TRBJ1-1, with D possibly TRBD1 on 5 matching bases. The V end lost 3 bases, the J end lost 1 base, and 9 bases lay between the germline ends. The germline gives CDR1 LNHDA, CDR2 SQIVND (reference sequence). The CDR3 length is 14 residues. The CDR3 DNA is TGTGCCAGTAGTATCCGGGGGGGGAACACTGAAGCTTTCTTT. Encoded protein: CASSIRGGNTEAFF.

The chain recombines TRBV7-9 with TRBJ2-3, with 10 bases matching TRBD1. The CDR3 is 15 residues long. The V and J ends lost 6 bases and 1 base, in that order; junction bases with no gene match: 4. Germline-derived CDR1 and CDR2 are SEHNR and FQNEAQ (reference sequence). The CDR3 reads CASRSGTGGTDTQYF. CDR3 DNA: TGTGCCAGCAGATCAGGGACAGGGGGCACAGATACGCAGTATTTT.

V gene TRBV7-3 combines with J gene TRBJ2-5; TRBD1 aligns across 7 bases. The J segment lost 4 bases and the V segment lost 5 bases, leaving 4 bases of the junction unmatched. CDR1 SGHTA and CDR2 FQGTGA come from the germline V gene. The CDR3 length is 13 residues. The CDR3 loop is CASSHNRGETQYF. DNA of the CDR3: TGTGCCAGCAGCCACAACAGGGGAGAGACCCAGTACTTC.

V is TRBV7-3 and J is TRBJ2-3; D uncertain. Looked up from germline, CDR1 is SGHTA and CDR2 is FQGTGA. The CDR3 runs to 15 residues. Trimming took off 0 bases at V and 2 bases at J, with 9 bases between the two ends. CDR3 DNA: TGTGCCAGCAGCTTAACCAAGGTATCCACAGATACGCAGTATTTT. It encodes CASSLTKVSTDTQYF.

The chain has TRBV12-5 and TRBJ1-6; no clear D. Trimming removed 4 bases from V and 6 bases from J, with 7 bases in between. The CDR3 runs to 13 residues. The germline CDR1 and CDR2 sequences are LGHNT and FRNRAP. The CDR3 protein is CASGYRSNSPLHF. In DNA, the CDR3 is TGTGCTAGTGGTTATAGGAGTAATTCACCCCTCCACTTT.